What follows is one T cell receptor (beta chain) and its context. Enrollees, about 18 to 89 years old, lived in 25 or so US areas. The sample comes from a study of blood T cell repertoires in COVID-19. As for the study in general: T cells, B-cell-depleted T cells, or PBMCs provided the cDNA or gDNA that served as material.

Clones were sequenced by immunoSEQ multiplex PCR, and TCRdb holds only the in-frame ones, with some missing. The data contain roughly 150,000 clones, 82% of them singletons. In germline, CDR1 is MNHNS, CDR2 SASEGT. The CDR3 extends over 14 amino acids. The V gene end was trimmed by 3 bases and the J gene end by 8 bases; junction bases not matched to a gene: 5. The sequence derives from a man aged 55 to 70 who had recovered from COVID-19. The sample comprised PBMCs or T cells enriched from blood (not recorded which). V usage is TRBV6-1 and J usage is TRBJ2-1, with TRBD1 identical over 9 bases. The CDR3 protein is CASSEPGQGDEQFF. CDR3 in DNA: TGTGCCAGCAGTGAGCCGGGACAGGGCGATGAGCAGTTCTTC.